This TCR beta chain was sequenced for a study of shared clonotypes between healthy human individuals. Data came from immunoSEQ multiplex PCR; TCRdb stores just in-frame clones and leaves some out. Among 110,000 or so clones listed, about 63% were seen once. General study results and limits: Memory subsets generally showed smaller estimated richness than naive subsets did. Relative to clonotypes present in all four donors, those not shared had lower generation probabilities.

Regarding this clone: The antigen is unknown.

The clonotype was recovered from a woman aged 25-40 years in good health. Sequences were obtained from memory CD8+ T cells sorted from blood. Subset meaning: CD45RO+ cells pooled with CCR7-negative TemRA cells.

CDR3 in DNA: TGTGCCAGCAGCGCATCCTCGGGACTAGCGGGAGCCCAGCAGTTCTTC. It is translated as CASSASSGLAGAQQFF. This sequence joins TRBV7-9 and TRBJ2-1, with 14 bases matching TRBD2. The length of the CDR3 is 16 residues. Germline V gene lookup returns CDR1 SEHNR and CDR2 FQNEAQ (reference sequence). V shed 5 bases and J 11 bases; nucleotides not matched to a gene: 11.